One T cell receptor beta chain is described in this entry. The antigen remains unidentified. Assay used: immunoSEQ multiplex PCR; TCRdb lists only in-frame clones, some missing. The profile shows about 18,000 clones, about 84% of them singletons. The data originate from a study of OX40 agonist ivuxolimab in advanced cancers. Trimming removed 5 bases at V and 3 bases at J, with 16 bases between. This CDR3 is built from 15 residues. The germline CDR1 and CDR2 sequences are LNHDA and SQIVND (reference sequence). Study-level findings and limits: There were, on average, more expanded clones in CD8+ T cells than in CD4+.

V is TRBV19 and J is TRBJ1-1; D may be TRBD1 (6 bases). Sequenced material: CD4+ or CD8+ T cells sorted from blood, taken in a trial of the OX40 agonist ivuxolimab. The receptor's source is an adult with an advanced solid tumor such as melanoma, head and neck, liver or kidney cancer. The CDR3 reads CASSLGSGADTEAFF. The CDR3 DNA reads TGTGCCAGTAGTCTCGGTTCGGGGGCTGACACTGAAGCTTTCTTT.